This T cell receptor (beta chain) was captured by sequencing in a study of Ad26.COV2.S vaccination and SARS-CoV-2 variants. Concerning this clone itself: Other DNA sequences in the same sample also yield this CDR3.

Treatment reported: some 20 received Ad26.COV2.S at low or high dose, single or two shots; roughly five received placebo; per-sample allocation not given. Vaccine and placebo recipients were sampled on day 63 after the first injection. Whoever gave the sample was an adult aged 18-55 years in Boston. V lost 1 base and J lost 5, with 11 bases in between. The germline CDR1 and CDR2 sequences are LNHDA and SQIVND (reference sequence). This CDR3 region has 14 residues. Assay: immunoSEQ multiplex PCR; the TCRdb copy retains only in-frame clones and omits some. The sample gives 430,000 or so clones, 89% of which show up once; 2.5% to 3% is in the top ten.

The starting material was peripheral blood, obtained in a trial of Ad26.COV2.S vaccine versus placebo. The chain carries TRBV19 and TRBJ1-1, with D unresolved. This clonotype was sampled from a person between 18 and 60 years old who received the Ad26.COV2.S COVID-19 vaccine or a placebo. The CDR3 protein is CASSIVRGETEAFF. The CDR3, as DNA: TGTGCCAGTAGTATAGTCCGGGGTGAGACTGAAGCTTTCTTT.